The rows below give T cell receptor beta chains drawn from one sample of a study of cytomegalovirus exposure and HLA in healthy donors. The data were produced by immunoSEQ multiplex PCR, yet TCRdb's version contains in-frame clones alone and is incomplete. This sample yields a few hundred thousand clones, of which roughly 80% are seen a single time; about 0.3% belongs to the top ten. The sample comprised PBMCs. The receptors derive from a girl aged 2-10 years in good health and CMV-seronegative. Each CDR3 is given with its conserved first and last residue. The D gene is left open where the match is weak. The listing skips clone size in some rows; elsewhere it reads once, few, many or a size class.

TRBD1	-	TRBV5-1	TRBJ1-1	TGCGCCAGCAGCTTTCGGACAGGGGGGTTGAACACTGAAGCTTTCTTT	CASSFRTGGLNTEAFF
-	once	TRBV7-9	TRBJ1-5	TGTGCCAGCAGCTCGTCAGGTCTCAGCAATCAGCCCCAGCATTTT	CASSSSGLSNQPQHF
-	-	TRBV27	TRBJ2-5	TGTGCCAGCAGTTTAAAGGGCAGGGAAAAGGAGACCCAGTACTTC	CASSLKGREKETQYF
-	-	TRBV7-8	TRBJ1-2	TGTGCCAGCAGCTCGGCGGGGGGTACGGGCTACACCTTC	CASSSAGGTGYTF
TRBD2	-	TRBV7-8	TRBJ2-7	TGTGCCAGCAGCCCCCGGGGGGTAGCGGGAGGGTCCTACGAGCAGTACTTC	CASSPRGVAGGSYEQYF
-	-	TRBV4-1	TRBJ1-5	TGCGCCAGCAGCCATAACCCGGGTCCCGGGGGGGGACAGCCCCAGCATTTT	CASSHNPGPGGGQPQHF
-	-	TRBV7-9	TRBJ1-4	TGTGCCAGCAGCTTAGGAGGGTTAACTAATGAAAAACTGTTTTTT	CASSLGGLTNEKLFF
-	-	TRBV9	TRBJ2-1	TGTGCCAGCAGCAACCGACAGATCTACAATGAGCAGTTCTTC	CASSNRQIYNEQFF
TRBD1	few	TRBV2	TRBJ1-1	TGTGCCACCCCCAGGGGGACTGAAGCTTTCTTT	CATPRGTEAFF
TRBD2	-	TRBV5-1	TRBJ2-1	TGCGCCAGCAGCTTGCGGGGGCGGGAGGGCTACAATGAGCAGTTCTTC	CASSLRGREGYNEQFF
-	-	TRBV27	TRBJ2-2	TGTGCCAGCAGTTCGGGTACCGGGGAGCTGTTTTTT	CASSSGTGELFF
-	-	TRBV11-2	TRBJ2-1	TGTGCCAGCAGCTTAGGGGTCAGGGGCAATGAGCAGTTCTTC	CASSLGVRGNEQFF
TRBD1	-	TRBV6-5	TRBJ2-7	TGTGCCAGCAGTCCCCGGGACAGAGGCTACGAGCAGTACTTC	CASSPRDRGYEQYF
TRBD2	few	TRBV6-5	TRBJ2-1	TGTGCCAGCAGAGCAACTAGCGGGGGTTACAATGAGCAGTTCTTC	CASRATSGGYNEQFF
TRBD2	once	TRBV2	TRBJ2-1	TGTGCCAGCAGTGATCTAGCGGGGACTCACAATGAGCAGTTCTTC	CASSDLAGTHNEQFF
TRBD1	-	TRBV9	TRBJ1-1	TGTGCCAGCAGCGTACAGGGGGCCACTGAAGCTTTCTTT	CASSVQGATEAFF
TRBD1	-	TRBV28	TRBJ1-2	TGTGCCAGCAGTCAAACGGACAGGGCTAACTATGGCTACACCTTC	CASSQTDRANYGYTF